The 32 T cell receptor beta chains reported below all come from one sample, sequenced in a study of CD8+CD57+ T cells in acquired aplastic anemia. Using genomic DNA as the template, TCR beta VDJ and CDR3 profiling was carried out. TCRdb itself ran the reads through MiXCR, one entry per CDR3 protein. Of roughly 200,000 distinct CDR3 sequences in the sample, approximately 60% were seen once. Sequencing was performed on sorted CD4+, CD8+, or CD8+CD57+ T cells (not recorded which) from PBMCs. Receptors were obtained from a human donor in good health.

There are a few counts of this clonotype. CDR3 sequence (DNA): TGTGCCAGCAGTGGCCTACCACTAGCAGTCTACAATGAGCAGTTCTTC. This codes for CASSGLPLAVYNEQFF. This rearrangement joins TRBV25-1 to TRBJ2-1; TRBD2 is a possible D gene (6 bases). The CDR3 has 16 amino acids. With 4 bases removed from V and 3 bases from J, the gap between germline ends came to 16 bases. Germline CDR1 is MGHDK and CDR2 is SYGVNS. The full variable domain, in which reference TRBV25-1 and TRBJ2-1 provide the parts outside the CDR3, is EADIYQTPRYLVIGTGKKITLECSQTMGHDKMYWYQQDPGMELHLIHYSYGVNSTEKGDLSSESTVSRIRTEHFPLTLESARPSHTSQYLCASSGLPLAVYNEQFFGPGTRLTVL.

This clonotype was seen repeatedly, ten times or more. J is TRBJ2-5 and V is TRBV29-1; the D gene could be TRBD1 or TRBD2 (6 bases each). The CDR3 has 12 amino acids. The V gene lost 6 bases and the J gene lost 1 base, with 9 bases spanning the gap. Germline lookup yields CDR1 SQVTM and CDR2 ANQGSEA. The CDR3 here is CSVEGGQETQYF. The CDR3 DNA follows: TGCAGCGTCGAGGGGGGCCAAGAGACCCAGTACTTC.

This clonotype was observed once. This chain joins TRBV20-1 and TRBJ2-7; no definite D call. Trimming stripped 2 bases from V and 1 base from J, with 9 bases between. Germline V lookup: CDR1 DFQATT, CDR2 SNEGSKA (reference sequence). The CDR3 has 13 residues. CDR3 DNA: TGCAGTGCTAGAAACTTCGAATCCTACGAGCAGTACTTC. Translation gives CSARNFESYEQYF.

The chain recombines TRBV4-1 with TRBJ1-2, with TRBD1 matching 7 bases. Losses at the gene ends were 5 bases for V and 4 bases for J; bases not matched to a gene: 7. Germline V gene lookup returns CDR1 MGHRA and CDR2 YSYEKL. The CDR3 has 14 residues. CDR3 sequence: CASSSRQGSYGYTF. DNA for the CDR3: TGCGCCAGCAGCAGCAGACAGGGAAGCTATGGCTACACCTTC.

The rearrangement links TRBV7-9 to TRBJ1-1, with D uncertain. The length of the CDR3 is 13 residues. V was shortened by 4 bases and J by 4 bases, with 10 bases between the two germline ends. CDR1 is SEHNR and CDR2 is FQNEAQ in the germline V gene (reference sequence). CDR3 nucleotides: TGTGCCAGCAGCTATAATGTCCCCACTGAAGCTTTCTTT. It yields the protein CASSYNVPTEAFF.

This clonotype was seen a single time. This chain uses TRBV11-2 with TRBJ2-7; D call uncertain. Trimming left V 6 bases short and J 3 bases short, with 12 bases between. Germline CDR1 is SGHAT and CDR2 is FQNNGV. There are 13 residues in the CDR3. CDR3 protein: CASRPDGDYEQYF. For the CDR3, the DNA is TGTGCCAGCAGACCTGACGGAGACTACGAGCAGTACTTC.

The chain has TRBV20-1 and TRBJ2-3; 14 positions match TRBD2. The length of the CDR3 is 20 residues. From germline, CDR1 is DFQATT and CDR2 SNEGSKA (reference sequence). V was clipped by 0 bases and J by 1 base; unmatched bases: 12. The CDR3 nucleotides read TGCAGTGCTAGAGATGTACCCGGACTAGCGGGAGGTAGCGGCACAGATACGCAGTATTTT. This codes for CSARDVPGLAGGSGTDTQYF.

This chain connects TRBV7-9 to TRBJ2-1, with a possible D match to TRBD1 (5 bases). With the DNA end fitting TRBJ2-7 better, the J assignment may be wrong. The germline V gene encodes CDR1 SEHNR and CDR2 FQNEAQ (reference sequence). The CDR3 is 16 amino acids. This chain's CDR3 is CASTHHPGSGSYEQYF. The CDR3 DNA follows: TGTGCCAGCACCCATCACCCAGGGTCTGGGTCCTACGAGCAGTACTTC.

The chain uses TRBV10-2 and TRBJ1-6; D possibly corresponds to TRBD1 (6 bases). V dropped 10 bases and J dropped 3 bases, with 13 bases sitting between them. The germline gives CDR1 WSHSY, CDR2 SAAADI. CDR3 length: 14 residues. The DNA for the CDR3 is TGCGCCACCCAACAGGGCAGCTATAATTCACCCCTCCACTTT. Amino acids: CATQQGSYNSPLHF.

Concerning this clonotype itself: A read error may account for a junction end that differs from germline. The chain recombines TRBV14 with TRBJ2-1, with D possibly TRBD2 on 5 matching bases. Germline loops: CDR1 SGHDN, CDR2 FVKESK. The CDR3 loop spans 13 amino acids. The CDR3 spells CSSSQDERAEQFF. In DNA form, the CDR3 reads TGTTCCAGCAGCCAAGATGAGAGGGCTGAGCAGTTCTTC.

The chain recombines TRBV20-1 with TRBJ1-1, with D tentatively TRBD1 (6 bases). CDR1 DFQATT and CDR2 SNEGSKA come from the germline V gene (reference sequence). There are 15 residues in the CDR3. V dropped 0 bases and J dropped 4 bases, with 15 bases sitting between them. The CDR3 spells CSARDEQGGSTEAFF. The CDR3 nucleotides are TGCAGTGCTAGAGATGAACAGGGAGGAAGCACTGAAGCTTTCTTT.

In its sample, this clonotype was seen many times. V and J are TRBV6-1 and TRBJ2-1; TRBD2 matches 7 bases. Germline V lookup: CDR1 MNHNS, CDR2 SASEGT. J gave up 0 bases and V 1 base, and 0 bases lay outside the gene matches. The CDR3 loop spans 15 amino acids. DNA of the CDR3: TGTGCCAGCAGTGAAGGGGAGGGCTCCTACAATGAGCAGTTCTTC. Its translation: CASSEGEGSYNEQFF.

This chain's CDR3 is CASLLLAQYF. The CDR3 DNA is TGTGCCAGTCTGCTATTGGCGCAGTATTTT. The chain employs TRBV2 and TRBJ2-3; unclear D gene. Trimming took 9 bases from V and 10 from J, leaving 11 bases between them. This CDR3 region has 10 residues. Germline-derived CDR1 and CDR2 are SNHLY and FYNNEI.

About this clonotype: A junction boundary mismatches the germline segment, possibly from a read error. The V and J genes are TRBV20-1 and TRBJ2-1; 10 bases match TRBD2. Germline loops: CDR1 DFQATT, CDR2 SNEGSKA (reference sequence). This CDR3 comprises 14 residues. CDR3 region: CSARTSGSNNEQCF. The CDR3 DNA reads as TGCAGTGCACGGACTAGCGGCTCTAACAATGAGCAGTGCTTC.

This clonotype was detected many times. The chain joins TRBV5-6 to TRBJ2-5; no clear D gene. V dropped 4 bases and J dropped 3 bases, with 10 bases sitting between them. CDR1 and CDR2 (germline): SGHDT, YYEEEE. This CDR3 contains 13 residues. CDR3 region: CASSRPPEETQYF. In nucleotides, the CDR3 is TGTGCCAGCAGCCGTCCGCCAGAAGAGACCCAGTACTTC.

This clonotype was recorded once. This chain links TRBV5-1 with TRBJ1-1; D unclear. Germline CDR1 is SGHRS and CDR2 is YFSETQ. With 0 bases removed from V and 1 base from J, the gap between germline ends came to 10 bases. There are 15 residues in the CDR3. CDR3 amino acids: CASSLVADANTEAFF. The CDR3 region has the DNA TGCGCCAGCAGCTTGGTTGCAGATGCGAACACTGAAGCTTTCTTT. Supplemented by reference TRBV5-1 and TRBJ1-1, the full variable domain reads KAGVTQTPRYLIKTRGQQVTLSCSPISGHRSVSWYQQTPGQGLQFLFEYFSETQRNKGNFPGRFSGRQFSNSRSEMNVSTLELGDSALYLCASSLVADANTEAFFGQGTRLTVV.

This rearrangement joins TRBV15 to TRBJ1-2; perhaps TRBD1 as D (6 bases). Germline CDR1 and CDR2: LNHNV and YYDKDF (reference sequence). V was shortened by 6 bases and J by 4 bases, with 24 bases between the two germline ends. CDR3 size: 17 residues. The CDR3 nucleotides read TGTGCCACCAGTGGCCCGTCCGGGGGCTCCTCTGGCTATGGCTACACCTTC. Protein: CATSGPSGGSSGYGYTF.

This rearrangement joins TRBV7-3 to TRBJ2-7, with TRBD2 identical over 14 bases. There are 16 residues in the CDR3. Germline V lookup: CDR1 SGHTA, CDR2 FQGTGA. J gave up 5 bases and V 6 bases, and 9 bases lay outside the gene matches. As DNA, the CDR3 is TGTGCCAGCAGTCTTCCTACGGGACTAGCGGGAGACGAGCAGTACTTC. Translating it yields CASSLPTGLAGDEQYF. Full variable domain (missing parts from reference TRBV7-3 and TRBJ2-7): GAGVSQTPSNKVTEKGKYVELRCDPISGHTALYWYRQSLGQGPEFLIYFQGTGAADDSGLPNDRFFAVRPEGSVSTLKIQRTERGDSAVYLCASSLPTGLAGDEQYFGPGTRLTVT.

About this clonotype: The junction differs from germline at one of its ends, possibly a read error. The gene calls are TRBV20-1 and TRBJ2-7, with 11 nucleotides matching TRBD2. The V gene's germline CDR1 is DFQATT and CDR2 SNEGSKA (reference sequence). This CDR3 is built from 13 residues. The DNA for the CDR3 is TGCAGTGCAACTAGCGGGGGAATCTACGAGCAGTATTTC. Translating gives CSATSGGIYEQYF.

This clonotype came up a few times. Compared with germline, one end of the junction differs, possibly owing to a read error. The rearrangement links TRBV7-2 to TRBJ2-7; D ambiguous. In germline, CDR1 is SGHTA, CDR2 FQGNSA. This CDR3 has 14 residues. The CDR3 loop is CASSFLLVSHEQYF. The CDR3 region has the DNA TGTGCCAGCAGCTTCCTCCTCGTCTCCCACGAGCAGTACTTC.

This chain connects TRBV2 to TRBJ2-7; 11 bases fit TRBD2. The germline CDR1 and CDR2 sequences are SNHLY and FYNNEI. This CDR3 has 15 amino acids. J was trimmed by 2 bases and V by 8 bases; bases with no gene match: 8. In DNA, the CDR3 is TGTGCCAGCGGAGGACTAGCGGGTTCCCCCTACGAGCAGTACTTC. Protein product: CASGGLAGSPYEQYF. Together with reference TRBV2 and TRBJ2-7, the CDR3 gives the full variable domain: EPEVTQTPSHQVTQMGQEVILRCVPISNHLYFYWYRQILGQKVEFLVSFYNNEISEKSEIFDDQFSVERPDGSNFTLKIRSTKLEDSAMYFCASGGLAGSPYEQYFGPGTRLTVT.

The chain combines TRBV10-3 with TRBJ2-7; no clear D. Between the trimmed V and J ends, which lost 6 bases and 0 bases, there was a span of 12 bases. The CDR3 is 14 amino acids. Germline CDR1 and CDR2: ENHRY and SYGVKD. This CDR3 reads CAISPGPRSYEQYF. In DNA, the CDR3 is TGTGCCATCAGCCCAGGTCCGCGCTCCTACGAGCAGTACTTC.

CDR3 amino acids: CSAETQGGYGYTF. DNA for the CDR3: TGCAGTGCCGAGACACAGGGGGGCTATGGCTACACCTTC. The genes are TRBV20-1 and TRBJ1-2; 8 bases align to TRBD1. Germline lookup yields CDR1 DFQATT and CDR2 SNEGSKA (reference sequence). The CDR3 totals 13 residues. Trimming removed 6 bases from V and 4 bases from J; junction bases left unmatched: 7.

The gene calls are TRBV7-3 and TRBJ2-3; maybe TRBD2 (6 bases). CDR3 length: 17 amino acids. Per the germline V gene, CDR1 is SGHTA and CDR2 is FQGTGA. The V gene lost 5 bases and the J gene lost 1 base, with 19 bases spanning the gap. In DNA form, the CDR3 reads TGTGCCAGCAGCCTCCAAACAGGCACGGGGGGCACAGATACGCAGTATTTT. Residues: CASSLQTGTGGTDTQYF.

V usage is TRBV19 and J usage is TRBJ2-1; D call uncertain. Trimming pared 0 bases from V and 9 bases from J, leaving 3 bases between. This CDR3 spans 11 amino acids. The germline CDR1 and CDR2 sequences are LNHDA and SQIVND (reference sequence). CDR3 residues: CASSIEGEQFF. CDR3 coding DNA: TGTGCCAGTAGTATAGAGGGTGAGCAGTTCTTC.

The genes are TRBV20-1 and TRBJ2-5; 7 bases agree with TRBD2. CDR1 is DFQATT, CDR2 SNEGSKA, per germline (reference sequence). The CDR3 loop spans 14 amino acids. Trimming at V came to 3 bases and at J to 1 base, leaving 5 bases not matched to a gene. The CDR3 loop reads CSARGGEGQETQYF. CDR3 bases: TGCAGTGCTAGGGGAGGGGAGGGCCAAGAGACCCAGTACTTC.

Here the CDR3 DNA reads TGTGCCAGCAGTGATGACAGGTCCGTGGATGAGCAGTTCTTC. It specifies CASSDDRSVDEQFF. The rearrangement uses TRBV25-1 and TRBJ2-1, with a tentative D call TRBD1 (6 bases). Germline CDR1 is MGHDK and CDR2 is SYGVNS. The CDR3 extends over 14 amino acids. V lost 3 bases and J lost 8, with 14 bases in between.

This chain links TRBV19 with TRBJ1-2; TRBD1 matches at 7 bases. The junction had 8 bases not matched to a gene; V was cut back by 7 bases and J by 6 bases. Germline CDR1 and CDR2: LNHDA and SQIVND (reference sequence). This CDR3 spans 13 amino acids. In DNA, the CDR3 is TGTGCCAGTATCCAGTCCGGGACAGATGGCTACACCTTC. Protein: CASIQSGTDGYTF.

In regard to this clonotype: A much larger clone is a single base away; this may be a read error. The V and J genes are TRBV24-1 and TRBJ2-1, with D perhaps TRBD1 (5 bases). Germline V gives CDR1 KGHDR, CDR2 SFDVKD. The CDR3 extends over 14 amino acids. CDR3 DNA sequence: TGTGCCAGCAGTGGGGCAGAACCAAACAATGAGCAGTTCTTC. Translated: CASSGAEPNNEQFF.

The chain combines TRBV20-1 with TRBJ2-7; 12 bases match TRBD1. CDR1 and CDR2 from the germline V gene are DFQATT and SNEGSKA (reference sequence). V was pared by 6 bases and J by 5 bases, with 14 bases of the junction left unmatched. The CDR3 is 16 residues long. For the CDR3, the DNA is TGCAGTGCCCACCCAGGCGGGGACAGGGGGCGTGACGAGCAGTACTTC. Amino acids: CSAHPGGDRGRDEQYF.

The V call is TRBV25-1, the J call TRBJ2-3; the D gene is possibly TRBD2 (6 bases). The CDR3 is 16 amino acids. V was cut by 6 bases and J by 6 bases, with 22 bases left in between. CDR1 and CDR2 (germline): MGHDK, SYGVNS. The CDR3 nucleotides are TGTGCCAGCAGCCTATCCGGAGGGGCCTTCGATGATACGCAGTATTTT. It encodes CASSLSGGAFDDTQYF.

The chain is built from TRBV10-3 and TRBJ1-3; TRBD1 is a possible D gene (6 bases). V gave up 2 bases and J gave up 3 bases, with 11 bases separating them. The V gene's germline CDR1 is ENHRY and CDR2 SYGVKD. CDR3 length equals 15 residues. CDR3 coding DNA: TGTGCCATCAGTGAGGTTGCAGGGGTTGGAAACACCATATATTTT. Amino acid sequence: CAISEVAGVGNTIYF.